Sequencing of this T cell receptor beta chain was carried out in a study of shared clonotypes between healthy human individuals. Donors were healthy HIV-negative adults without recently reported acute infections or vaccinations. A split of CD4+ cells into CD45RA+ naive and CD45RA-negative memory subsets was performed. Study-level results: Sequencing depth was expected to affect clonotype sharing among donors. Non-shared clonotypes were found to have lower generation probabilities than the clonotypes that were shared by all four of the sorted-subset donors.

Some clones are missing from TCRdb's copy, which holds only in-frame ones; the method was immunoSEQ multiplex PCR. The table lists about 2.4 million clones, 90% to 95% of them singletons. Trimming at V came to 5 bases and at J to 5 bases, leaving 5 bases not matched to a gene. The germline V gene has CDR1 SGHTA and CDR2 FQGNSA. The CDR3 loop spans 14 amino acids. Concerning this clone itself: Its antigen is as yet unknown.

The TCR comes from a young man in good health. Some clones in this sample may be carry-over from other donors' samples. This chain uses TRBV7-2 with TRBJ2-2; TRBD1 agrees at 7 bases. Material: naive CD4+ T cells from PBMCs. Noted subset: CD45RA+ positively selected. CDR3 in amino acids: CASSMTGLTGELFF. DNA for the CDR3: TGTGCCAGCAGCATGACAGGGTTAACCGGGGAGCTGTTTTTT.